Following are 15 T cell receptor beta chains from one sample sequenced in a study of blood T cells in healthy people across ages. Alongside a J-beta primer mix, a sample-barcoded 5' primer served in a second PCR lasting roughly 7 to 11 cycles. TCRdb used MiXCR to reprocess the 5' RACE reads, holding one entry per CDR3 protein. The sample records more than 650,000 distinct CDR3 sequences, about a fifth being singletons. Input material: blood. The receptors derive from a man in his 70s in good health.

This clonotype was seen only a few times. The chain has TRBV3-1 and TRBJ1-3; D ambiguous. V gave up 3 bases and J gave up 3 bases, with 6 bases separating them. From germline, CDR1 is LGHDT and CDR2 YNNKEL (reference sequence). This CDR3 contains 13 residues. CDR3 in amino acids: CASSHAFGNTIYF. CDR3 in DNA: TGTGCCAGCAGCCACGCTTTTGGAAACACCATATATTTT.

In the case of this clonotype: At one end, the junction sequence differs from germline, possibly due to a read error. The J gene is TRBJ2-3, the V gene TRBV7-2; 7 bases agree with TRBD2. This CDR3 is built from 17 residues. Per germline, CDR1 SGHTA and CDR2 FQGNSA. CDR3 in amino acids: CASSLDLAAPSTDAQYF. In DNA, the CDR3 is TGTGCCAGCAGCTTAGATCTAGCGGCTCCAAGCACAGATGCGCAGTATTTT.

This sequence joins TRBV18 and TRBJ2-6, with 8 bases lining up with TRBD1. Germline V lookup: CDR1 KGHSH, CDR2 LQKENI. CDR3 length: 19 residues. Losses at the gene ends were 3 bases for V and 1 base for J; bases not matched to a gene: 11. Here the CDR3 DNA reads TGTGCCAGCTCACCTAGGACAGGGATTTCAACTTCTGGGGCCAACGTCCTGACTTTC. Translated: CASSPRTGISTSGANVLTF.

The chain links TRBV12-3 or TRBV12-4 to TRBJ2-3; no firm D call. The CDR3 extends over 12 amino acids. Between the trimmed V and J ends, which lost 3 bases and 13 bases, there was a span of 14 bases. The CDR3: CASSLVADMEYF. Written as DNA, the CDR3 is TGTGCCAGCAGTTTGGTTGCAGATATGGAGTATTTT.

This clonotype was detected only a few times. This chain uses TRBV29-1 with TRBJ2-5; D gene unclear. The germline V and J ends were trimmed by 4 bases and 2 bases, with 5 bases remaining between them. The germline CDR1 and CDR2 sequences are SQVTM and ANQGSEA. This CDR3 region has 11 residues. The CDR3: CSVAGQETQYF. CDR3 DNA: TGCAGCGTTGCCGGACAAGAGACCCAGTACTTC. Full variable domain (remainder filled in from reference TRBV29-1 and TRBJ2-5): SAVISQKPSRDICQRGTSLTIQCQVDSQVTMMFWYRQQPGQSLTLIATANQGSEATYESGFVIDKFPISRPNLTFSTLTVSNMSPEDSSIYLCSVAGQETQYFGPGTRLLVL.

In this sample, this clonotype turned up once. The conserved phenylalanine or tryptophan is not found at the CDR3 terminus, so this likely reflects a read error. The chain combines TRBV12-3 or TRBV12-4 with TRBJ2-1; 10 nucleotides agree with TRBD1. V gave up 6 bases and J gave up 6 bases; unmatched junction bases: 5. This CDR3 spans 14 amino acids. The CDR3 coding sequence is TGTGCCAGCAGGGCTGGGACAGGGGTCAATGAGCAGTTCTCC. This translates into CASRAGTGVNEQFS.

The rearrangement links TRBV15 to TRBJ1-1; D is unclear. V dropped 0 bases and J dropped 7 bases, with 12 bases sitting between them. The germline CDR1 and CDR2 sequences are LNHNV and YYDKDF (reference sequence). This CDR3 comprises 14 residues. CDR3 loop: CATSRDAVMGEAFF. CDR3 nucleotide sequence: TGTGCCACCAGCAGAGACGCCGTTATGGGTGAAGCTTTCTTT.

The CDR3 DNA reads as TGTGCCAGCAGCCAAATTCAGGGGGACTACGAGCAGTACGTC. It translates to CASSQIQGDYEQYV. The V gene is TRBV14, the J gene TRBJ2-7; 7 bases are a match to TRBD1. The CDR3 runs to 14 residues. V was pared by 2 bases and J by 3 bases, with 4 bases of the junction left unmatched. The germline V gene encodes CDR1 SGHDN and CDR2 FVKESK.

The chain links TRBV20-1 to TRBJ2-7; D is unclear. The J call may be incorrect, as the DNA end agrees better with TRBJ2-1. CDR3 length equals 10 residues. The germline gives CDR1 DFQATT, CDR2 SNEGSKA (reference sequence). CDR3 nucleotide sequence: TGCAGTGCTAGAGGGACGGAGCAGTTCTTC. It is translated as CSARGTEQFF.

A few counts support this clonotype. The V gene is TRBV12-3 or TRBV12-4, the J gene TRBJ1-2; D is unclear. The CDR3 is 13 amino acids. V was cut by 8 bases and J by 4 bases, with 14 bases left in between. The chain's CDR3 is CASRSPEIYGYTF. CDR3 nucleotide sequence: TGTGCCAGCCGCTCGCCAGAAATCTATGGCTACACCTTC.

This clonotype is a singleton in its sample. A much more abundant neighbour one base away suggests this may be a read error. This rearrangement joins TRBV7-9 to TRBJ1-2; possible D gene TRBD1, 5 bases. There are 15 residues in the CDR3. Germline CDR1 reads SEHNR; CDR2 reads FQNEAQ (reference sequence). This chain's CDR3 is CASSSGNGANYGYAF. The CDR3 DNA is TGTGCCAGCAGCAGTGGGAATGGGGCTAACTATGGCTACGCCTTC.

The J gene is TRBJ2-7, the V gene TRBV12-3 or TRBV12-4; D not resolved. Trimming stripped 2 bases from V and 2 bases from J, with 10 bases between. This CDR3 is built from 14 residues. CDR3 loop: CASSLTTPPYEQYF. In nucleotides, the CDR3 is TGTGCCAGCAGTTTAACTACCCCTCCCTACGAGCAGTACTTC.

The rearrangement joins TRBV5-1 to TRBJ2-7; D perhaps matches TRBD1 (6 bases). The ends were cut back, 3 bases at V and 3 bases at J, with 13 bases in the middle. Germline CDR1 SGHRS, CDR2 YFSETQ. The CDR3 is made up of 14 amino acids. The CDR3 DNA follows: TGCGCCAGCAGCTCGGACAGACTCCACTACGAGCAGTACTTC. Encoded protein: CASSSDRLHYEQYF.

The V call is TRBV3-1, the J call TRBJ2-7; tentative D call: TRBD1 (5 bases). V was clipped by 2 bases and J by 4 bases, with 18 bases between them. Germline-derived CDR1 and CDR2 are LGHDT and YNNKEL (reference sequence). CDR3 length: 16 amino acids. The CDR3 here is CASSQLPRAGMYEQYF. The CDR3 DNA reads as TGTGCCAGCAGCCAACTACCCAGGGCAGGGATGTACGAGCAGTACTTC.

The chain carries TRBV5-1 and TRBJ1-4; unclear D gene. The germline V and J ends were trimmed by 5 bases and 0 bases, with 8 bases remaining between them. Germline values: CDR1 SGHRS, CDR2 YFSETQ. The CDR3 runs to 14 residues. The CDR3 sequence is CASRVRPTNEKLFF. DNA of the CDR3: TGCGCCAGCAGAGTTAGGCCAACTAATGAAAAACTGTTTTTT.